The next 8 T cell receptor beta chains were all read from a single sample in a study of T cell responses to AZD1222 COVID-19 vaccine. Profiling relied on immunoSEQ multiplex PCR, and the TCRdb table lists in-frame clones only, not all of them. The data contain 150,000 to 200,000 clones, roughly 88% of them seen just once; the ten biggest clones take up under 14%. The specimen was peripheral blood, collected 28 days after the second AZD1222 dose. The receptors originated from an adult who received the AZD1222 COVID-19 vaccine.

The V gene is TRBV6-5, the J gene TRBJ1-1, with 7 bases that match TRBD1. V was pared by 2 bases and J by 5 bases, with 2 bases of the junction left unmatched. CDR3 length: 13 residues. From germline, CDR1 is MNHEY and CDR2 SVGAGI. The CDR3 sequence: CASSYRGRTEAFF. The CDR3 bases are TGTGCCAGCAGTTACAGGGGGCGGACTGAAGCTTTCTTT.

This clone has more than one count but fewer than ten. The rearrangement links TRBV4-1 to TRBJ1-5; a weak D match, TRBD1 (6 bases). Germline CDR1 MGHRA, CDR2 YSYEKL. The CDR3 is made up of 15 amino acids. The V end was cut by 1 base, the J end by 7 bases, with 14 bases between. CDR3 amino acids: CASSQGTADPQPQHF. The CDR3 nucleotides read TGCGCCAGCAGCCAAGGGACAGCCGACCCCCAGCCCCAGCATTTT.

This clone was recorded once. The chain couples TRBV25-1 to TRBJ1-1; D is undetermined. Germline V gives CDR1 MGHDK, CDR2 SYGVNS. Trimming took off 6 bases at V and 1 base at J, with 3 bases between the two ends. This CDR3 spans 11 amino acids. CDR3 sequence reads: CASSWNTEAFF. The CDR3 DNA is TGTGCCAGCAGCTGGAACACTGAAGCTTTCTTT.

J is TRBJ1-5 and V is TRBV19, with D perhaps TRBD1 (6 bases). V was shortened by 4 bases and J by 7 bases, with 11 bases between the two germline ends. This CDR3 region has 13 residues. Germline CDR1 is LNHDA and CDR2 is SQIVND (reference sequence). CDR3: CASSRTGPQPQHF. The DNA of the CDR3 is TGTGCCAGTAGTAGAACAGGGCCCCAGCCCCAGCATTTT.

The chain combines TRBV6-1 with TRBJ2-7; either TRBD1 or TRBD2 may supply D (5 bases each). The CDR3 contains 13 residues. Trimming cost V 0 bases and J 7 bases, with 10 bases left between them. Germline CDR1 reads MNHNS; CDR2 reads SASEGT. The CDR3 here is CASSEARGVEQYF. As DNA, the CDR3 is TGTGCCAGCAGTGAAGCACGAGGGGTAGAGCAGTACTTC.

The V call is TRBV10-3, the J call TRBJ2-7; tentative D call: TRBD2 (5 bases). The CDR3 contains 15 residues. The germline V gene has CDR1 ENHRY and CDR2 SYGVKD. Deletions cut 7 bases from V and 0 bases from J, with 16 bases between. Written as DNA, the CDR3 is TGTGCCATCACCCCGGGATTGGCAGACTCCTACGAGCAGTACTTC. Protein sequence: CAITPGLADSYEQYF.

This chain links TRBV5-5 with TRBJ2-7; D gene unclear. Trimming cost V 0 bases and J 5 bases, with 12 bases left between them. Germline CDR1 reads SGHKS; CDR2 reads YYEKEE (reference sequence). The CDR3 covers 14 residues. The CDR3 sequence: CASSLASTWDEQYF. CDR3 coding DNA: TGTGCCAGCAGCTTGGCCTCGACTTGGGACGAGCAGTACTTC.

The chain combines TRBV28 with TRBJ2-5; TRBD1 might be the D (6 bases). V lost 7 bases to trimming and J lost 5 bases, with 17 bases between them. The germline CDR1 and CDR2 sequences are MDHEN and SYDVKM. The CDR3 sequence is 14 residues long. CDR3 in DNA: TGTGCCAGCAAGGGGGTGGTTGTTTCCGAGACCCAGTACTTC. Its translation is CASKGVVVSETQYF.